The T cell receptor (beta chain) under discussion was sequenced for a study of STAT3 mutations in large granular lymphocyte leukemia. TCRdb's copy holds only in-frame clones and misses some; the assay was immunoSEQ multiplex PCR. The table has approximately 13,000 clones, about nine tenths seen once. As regards this clone: Antigen specificity is unknown.

The length of the CDR3 is 14 residues. The V gene lost 0 bases and the J gene lost 1 base, with 6 bases spanning the gap. Germline CDR1 reads MGHRA; CDR2 reads YSYEKL. General study findings and limits: All newly emerging clones after therapy were STAT3 wild type. Treatment regimens differed across patients between samplings. Some patients had dominant TCR clones larger than their STAT3 mutant burden. Every T-LGLL patient had at least one immunodominant TCRbeta clonotype.

The chain uses TRBV4-1 and TRBJ1-1; D call uncertain. This receptor was identified in a man aged 35-49 years with T-cell large granular lymphocyte leukemia. Some clones in this sample may be carry-over from other donors' samples. The sample consisted of peripheral blood mononuclear cells. The CDR3: CASSQERENTEAFF. CDR3 in DNA: TGCGCCAGCAGCCAAGAAAGGGAGAACACTGAAGCTTTCTTT.